The rows below give T cell receptor beta chains drawn from one sample of a study of blood T cell repertoires in COVID-19. The method was immunoSEQ multiplex PCR; TCRdb's version includes in-frame clones alone and lacks a portion of them. The sample lists a few hundred thousand clones, more than 70% seen once, with 1.6% in the top ten. Sequencing used peripheral blood. The receptors here all came from a woman under 40 with COVID-19, enrolled during active disease. CDR3s include the opening cysteine and the closing phenylalanine or tryptophan. D genes are given only for firm matches. The listing skips clone size in some rows; elsewhere it reads once, few, many or a size class.

>-|TRBJ2-3|-|TRBV4-1
CASSSSQDTQYF
TGCGCCAGCAGTTCAAGTCAGGATACGCAGTATTTT
>-|TRBJ1-2|-|TRBV30
CAWSGGEIGYGYTF
TGTGCCTGGAGCGGAGGGGAAATTGGCTATGGCTACACCTTC
>-|TRBJ1-2|-|TRBV7-9
CASSVGGGAGGYTF
TGTGCCAGCAGCGTAGGTGGGGGCGCGGGTGGCTACACCTTC
>-|TRBJ1-2|-|TRBV24-1
CATSDDSTNYGYTF
TGTGCCACCAGTGATGACAGCACCAACTATGGCTACACCTTC
>-|TRBJ1-1|-|TRBV7-3
CASSNNPGNEAFF
TGTGCCAGCAGCAACAATCCCGGGAACGAAGCTTTCTTT
>-|TRBJ1-5|once|TRBV19
CASSDLTLYSNQPQHF
TGTGCCAGTAGTGATCTGACACTTTATAGCAATCAGCCCCAGCATTTT
>-|TRBJ1-6|-|TRBV6-2/TRBV6-3
CASSYNRDNSPLHF
TGTGCCAGCAGTTACAACAGAGATAATTCACCCCTCCACTTT
>TRBD1|TRBJ1-3|few|TRBV6-5
CASSYLQGISGNTIYF
TGTGCCAGCAGTTACCTACAGGGGATCTCTGGAAACACCATATATTTT
>-|TRBJ1-1|-|TRBV11-2
CASSYGGGTEAFF
TGTGCCAGCAGCTACGGGGGGGGCACTGAAGCTTTCTTT
>-|TRBJ1-1|-|TRBV6-5
CASSPRQTEAFF
TGTGCCAGCAGTCCACGACAGACTGAAGCTTTCTTT
>-|TRBJ2-7|once|TRBV3-1/TRBV3-2
CASSRKQGSDEQYF
TGTGCCAGCAGCCGCAAACAGGGTTCCGACGAGCAGTACTTC
>-|TRBJ1-1|-|TRBV7-8
CASSLARLAEAFF
TGTGCCAGCAGCTTAGCCCGGTTGGCTGAAGCTTTCTTT
>-|TRBJ2-2|-|TRBV12-3/TRBV12-4
CASRRDTTGELFF
TGTGCCAGCAGACGGGACACTACCGGGGAGCTGTTTTTT
>TRBD1|TRBJ1-2|-|TRBV27
CASSLMSDRGFLGYTF
TGTGCCAGCAGTTTAATGTCGGACAGGGGGTTTCTTGGCTACACCTTC
>TRBD2|TRBJ2-3|-|TRBV9
CASSVGAGGTDTQYF
TGTGCCAGCAGCGTAGGAGCGGGGGGCACAGATACGCAGTATTTT
>TRBD1|TRBJ1-1|-|TRBV3-1/TRBV3-2
CASSQGRDSLEAFF
TGTGCCAGCAGCCAAGGGAGGGACAGTCTTGAAGCTTTCTTT
>TRBD1|TRBJ1-2|once|TRBV20-1
CSASRQGRNYGYTF
TGCAGTGCTAGTAGACAGGGAAGAAACTATGGCTACACCTTC
>-|TRBJ2-7|-|TRBV18
CASSPNTGSRYEQYF
TGTGCCAGCTCCCCGAACACGGGGTCTCGGTACGAGCAGTACTTC
>-|TRBJ2-3|-|TRBV5-1
CASTYRDTQYF
TGCGCCAGCACCTACCGGGATACGCAGTATTTT
>TRBD1|TRBJ1-1|-|TRBV5-6
CASSLISTGGVTEAFF
TGTGCCAGCAGCTTGATTTCTACAGGGGGCGTTACTGAAGCTTTCTTT
>-|TRBJ1-4|-|TRBV20-1
CRAGSNEKLFF
TGCAGGGCGGGGAGTAATGAAAAACTGTTTTTT
>-|TRBJ1-6|few|TRBV28
CASSIPGEPLHF
TGTGCCAGCAGTATCCCAGGTGAACCCCTCCACTTT